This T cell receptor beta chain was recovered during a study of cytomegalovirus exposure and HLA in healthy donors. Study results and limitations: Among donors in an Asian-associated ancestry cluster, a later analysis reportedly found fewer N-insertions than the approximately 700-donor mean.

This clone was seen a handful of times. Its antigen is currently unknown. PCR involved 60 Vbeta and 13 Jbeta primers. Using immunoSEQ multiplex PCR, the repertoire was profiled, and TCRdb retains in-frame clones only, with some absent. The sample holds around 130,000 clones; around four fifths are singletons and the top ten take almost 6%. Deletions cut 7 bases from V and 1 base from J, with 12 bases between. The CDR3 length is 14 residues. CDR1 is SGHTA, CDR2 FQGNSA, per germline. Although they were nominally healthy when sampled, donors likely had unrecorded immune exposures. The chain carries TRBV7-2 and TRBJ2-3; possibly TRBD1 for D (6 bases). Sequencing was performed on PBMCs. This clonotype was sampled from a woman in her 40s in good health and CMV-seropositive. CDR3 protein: CASKQGSGTDTQYF. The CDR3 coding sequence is TGTGCCAGCAAACAGGGAAGCGGCACAGATACGCAGTATTTT.